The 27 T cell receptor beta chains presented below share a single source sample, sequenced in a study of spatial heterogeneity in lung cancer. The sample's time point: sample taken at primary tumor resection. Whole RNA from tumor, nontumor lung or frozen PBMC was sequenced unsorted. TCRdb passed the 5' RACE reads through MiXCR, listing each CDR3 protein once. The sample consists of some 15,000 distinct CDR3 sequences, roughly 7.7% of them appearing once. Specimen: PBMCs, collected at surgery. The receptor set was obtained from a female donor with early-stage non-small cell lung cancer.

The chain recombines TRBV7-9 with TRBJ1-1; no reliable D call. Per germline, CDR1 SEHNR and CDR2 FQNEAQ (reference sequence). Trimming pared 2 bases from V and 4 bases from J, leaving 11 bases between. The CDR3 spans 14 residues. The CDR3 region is CASSLRGPGTEAFF. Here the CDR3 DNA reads TGTGCCAGCAGCTTACGCGGTCCTGGCACTGAAGCTTTCTTT. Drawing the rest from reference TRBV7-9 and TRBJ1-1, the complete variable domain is DTGVSQNPRHKITKRGQNVTFRCDPISEHNRLYWYRQTLGQGPEFLTYFQNEAQLEKSRLLSDRFSAERPKGSFSTLEIQRTEQGDSAMYLCASSLRGPGTEAFFGQGTRLTVV.

CDR3 region: CASSFRQAYNEQFF. The CDR3 region has the DNA TGTGCCAGCAGCTTTCGACAGGCCTACAATGAGCAGTTCTTC. The V gene is TRBV7-2, the J gene TRBJ2-1, with D maybe TRBD1 (6 bases). V lost 3 bases and J 2 bases, leaving 8 bases between the germline ends. Germline CDR1 SGHTA, CDR2 FQGNSA. The CDR3 extends over 14 amino acids.

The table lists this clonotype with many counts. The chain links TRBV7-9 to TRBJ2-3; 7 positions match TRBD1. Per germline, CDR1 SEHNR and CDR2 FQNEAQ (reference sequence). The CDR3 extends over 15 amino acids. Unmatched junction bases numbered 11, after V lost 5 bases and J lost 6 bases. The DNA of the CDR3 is TGTGCCAGCAGCCCTGGACAGGTCCTGGCGGATACGCAGTATTTT. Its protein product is CASSPGQVLADTQYF.

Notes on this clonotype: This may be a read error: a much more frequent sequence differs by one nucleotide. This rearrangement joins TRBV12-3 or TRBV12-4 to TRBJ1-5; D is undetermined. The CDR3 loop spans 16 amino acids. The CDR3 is CASSLNAEQGNRPQHF. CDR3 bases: TGTGCCAGCAGTTTAAATGCAGAACAAGGCAATCGGCCCCAGCATTTT.

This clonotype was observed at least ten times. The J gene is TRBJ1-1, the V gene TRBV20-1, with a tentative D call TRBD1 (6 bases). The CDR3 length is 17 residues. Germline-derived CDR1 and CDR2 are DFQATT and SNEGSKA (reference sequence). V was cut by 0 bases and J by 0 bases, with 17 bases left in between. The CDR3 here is CSARDLGHRLMNTEAFF. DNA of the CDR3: TGCAGTGCTAGAGATTTGGGACACAGGTTAATGAACACTGAAGCTTTCTTT.

DNA for the CDR3: TGCGCCAGCAGCCGGCTGGGACAGGGGGTTTACGAGCAGTACTTC. Encoded protein: CASSRLGQGVYEQYF. The rearrangement links TRBV4-3 to TRBJ2-7; TRBD1 aligns across 11 bases. Germline-derived CDR1 and CDR2 are LGHNA and YSLEER. CDR3 length: 15 amino acids. V lost 4 bases and J lost 4; bases outside the gene matches: 6.

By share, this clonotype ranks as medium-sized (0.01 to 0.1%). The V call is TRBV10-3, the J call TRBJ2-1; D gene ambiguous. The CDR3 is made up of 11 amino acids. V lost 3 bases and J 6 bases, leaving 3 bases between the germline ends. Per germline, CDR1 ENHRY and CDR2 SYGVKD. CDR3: CAISELNEQFF. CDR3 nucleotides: TGTGCCATCAGTGAACTCAATGAGCAGTTCTTC.

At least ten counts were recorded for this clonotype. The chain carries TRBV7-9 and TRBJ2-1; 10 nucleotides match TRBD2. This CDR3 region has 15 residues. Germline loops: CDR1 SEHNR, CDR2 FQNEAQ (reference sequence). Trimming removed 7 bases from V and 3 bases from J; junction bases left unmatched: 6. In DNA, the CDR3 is TGTGCCAGCACCCGGGGGACTAGCGACTACAATGAGCAGTTCTTC. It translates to CASTRGTSDYNEQFF.

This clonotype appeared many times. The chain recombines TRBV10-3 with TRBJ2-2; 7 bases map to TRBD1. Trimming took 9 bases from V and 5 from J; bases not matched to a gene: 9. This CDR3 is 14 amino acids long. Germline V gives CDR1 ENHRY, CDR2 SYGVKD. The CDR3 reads CAIQRQGQTGELFF. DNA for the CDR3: TGTGCCATTCAGAGACAGGGTCAAACCGGGGAGCTGTTTTTT.

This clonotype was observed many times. The CDR3 reads CASRTGTRTYGYTF. The DNA for the CDR3 is TGTGCCAGCAGAACCGGGACAAGGACCTATGGCTACACCTTC. The gene calls are TRBV6-5 and TRBJ1-2; a possible D gene is TRBD1 (6 bases). V dropped 6 bases and J dropped 4 bases, with 15 bases sitting between them. Germline V gene sequence: CDR1 MNHEY, CDR2 SVGAGI. The CDR3 consists of 14 residues.

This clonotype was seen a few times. The CDR3 here is CASSQEAGGSGGYTF. In DNA, the CDR3 is TGTGCCAGCAGCCAAGAAGCCGGCGGGTCTGGTGGCTACACCTTC. The chain is built from TRBV4-2 and TRBJ1-2; D remains unclear. CDR1 and CDR2 (germline): LGHNA, YNFKEQ. This CDR3 contains 15 residues. V was cut by 0 bases and J by 7 bases, with 15 bases left in between.

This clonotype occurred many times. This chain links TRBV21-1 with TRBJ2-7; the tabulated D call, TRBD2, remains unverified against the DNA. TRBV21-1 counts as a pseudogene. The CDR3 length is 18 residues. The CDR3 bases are TGTGCCAGCAGCAAAGCGGTCCTAGCGGGGGTCGTTACCTACGAGCAGTACTTC. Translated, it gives CASSKAVLAGVVTYEQYF.

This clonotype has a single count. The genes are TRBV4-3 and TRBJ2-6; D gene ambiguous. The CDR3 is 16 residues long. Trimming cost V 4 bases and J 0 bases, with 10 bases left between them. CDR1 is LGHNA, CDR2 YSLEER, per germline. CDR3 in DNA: TGCGCCAGCAGCCGAAACAGCCACTCTGGGGCCAACGTCCTGACTTTC. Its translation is CASSRNSHSGANVLTF.

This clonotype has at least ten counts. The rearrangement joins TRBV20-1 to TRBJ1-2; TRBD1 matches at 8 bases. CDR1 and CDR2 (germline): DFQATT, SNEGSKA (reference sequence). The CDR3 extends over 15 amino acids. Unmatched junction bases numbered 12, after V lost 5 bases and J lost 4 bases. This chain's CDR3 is CSAGTGPLDSYGYTF. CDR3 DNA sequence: TGCAGTGCTGGGACAGGTCCTTTGGATTCCTATGGCTACACCTTC.

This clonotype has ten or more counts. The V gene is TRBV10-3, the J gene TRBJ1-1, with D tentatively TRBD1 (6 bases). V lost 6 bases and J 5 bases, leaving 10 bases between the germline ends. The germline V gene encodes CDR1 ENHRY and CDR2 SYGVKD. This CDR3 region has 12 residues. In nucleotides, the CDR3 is TGTGCCATCAGACAGGGTCAAACTGAAGCTTTCTTT. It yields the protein CAIRQGQTEAFF.

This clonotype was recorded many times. The CDR3 sequence is CASCGGQGFAGELFF. The CDR3 DNA is TGTGCCAGCTGTGGCGGACAGGGGTTCGCCGGGGAGCTGTTTTTT. This chain links TRBV12-3 or TRBV12-4 with TRBJ2-2; 9 bases fit TRBD1. This CDR3 is 15 amino acids long. V dropped 8 bases and J dropped 6; count of bases not matched to a gene: 10.

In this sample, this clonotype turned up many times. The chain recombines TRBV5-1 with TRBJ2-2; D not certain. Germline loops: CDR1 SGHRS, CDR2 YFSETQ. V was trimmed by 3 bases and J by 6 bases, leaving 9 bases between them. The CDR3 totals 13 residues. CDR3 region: CASSWLPSGELFF. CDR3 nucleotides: TGCGCCAGCAGCTGGCTGCCCTCCGGGGAGCTGTTTTTT.

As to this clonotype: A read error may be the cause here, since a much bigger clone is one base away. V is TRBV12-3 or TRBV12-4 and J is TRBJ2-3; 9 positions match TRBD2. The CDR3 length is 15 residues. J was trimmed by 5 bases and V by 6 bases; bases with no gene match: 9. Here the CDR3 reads CASRSTSGPKDTQYF. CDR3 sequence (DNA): TGTGCCAGCAGGAGTACTAGCGGGCCAAAAGATACGCAGTATTTT.

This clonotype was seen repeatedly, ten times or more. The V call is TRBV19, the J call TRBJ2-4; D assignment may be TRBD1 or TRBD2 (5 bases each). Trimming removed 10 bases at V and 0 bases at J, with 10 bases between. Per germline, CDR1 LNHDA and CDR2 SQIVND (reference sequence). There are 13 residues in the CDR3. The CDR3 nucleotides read TGTGCCACGAGGGGAGTAGCCAAAAACATTCAGTACTTC. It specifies CATRGVAKNIQYF.

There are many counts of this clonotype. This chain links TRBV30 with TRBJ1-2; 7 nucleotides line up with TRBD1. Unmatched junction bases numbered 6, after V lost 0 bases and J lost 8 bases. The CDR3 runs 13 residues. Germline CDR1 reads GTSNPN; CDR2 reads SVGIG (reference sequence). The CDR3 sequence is CAWSVLQGKGYTF. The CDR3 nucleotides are TGTGCCTGGAGTGTACTACAGGGGAAGGGCTACACCTTC.

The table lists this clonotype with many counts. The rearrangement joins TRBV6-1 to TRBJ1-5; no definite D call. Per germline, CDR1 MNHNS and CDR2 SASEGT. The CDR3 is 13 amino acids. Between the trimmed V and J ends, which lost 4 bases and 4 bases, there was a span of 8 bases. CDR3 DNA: TGTGCCAGCAGTGGCCACACAAATCAGCCCCAGCATTTT. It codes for CASSGHTNQPQHF.

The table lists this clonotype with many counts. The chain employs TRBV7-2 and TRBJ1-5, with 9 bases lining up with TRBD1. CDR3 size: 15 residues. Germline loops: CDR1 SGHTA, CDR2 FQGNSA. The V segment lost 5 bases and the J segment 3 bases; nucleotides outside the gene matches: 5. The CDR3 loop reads CASSPIQGANQPQHF. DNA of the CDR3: TGTGCCAGCAGCCCGATACAGGGGGCCAATCAGCCCCAGCATTTT. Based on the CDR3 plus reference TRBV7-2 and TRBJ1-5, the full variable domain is GAGVSQSPSNKVTEKGKDVELRCDPISGHTALYWYRQSLGQGLEFLIYFQGNSAPDKSGLPSDRFSAERTGGSVSTLTIQRTQQEDSAVYLCASSPIQGANQPQHFGDGTRLSIL.

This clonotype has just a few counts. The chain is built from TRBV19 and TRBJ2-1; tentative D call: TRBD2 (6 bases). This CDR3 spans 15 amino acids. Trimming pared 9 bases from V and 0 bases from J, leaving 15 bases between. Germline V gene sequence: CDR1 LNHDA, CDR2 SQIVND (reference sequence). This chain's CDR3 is CASGEDPHSYNEQFF. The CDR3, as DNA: TGTGCCAGCGGGGAGGATCCGCACTCCTACAATGAGCAGTTCTTC.

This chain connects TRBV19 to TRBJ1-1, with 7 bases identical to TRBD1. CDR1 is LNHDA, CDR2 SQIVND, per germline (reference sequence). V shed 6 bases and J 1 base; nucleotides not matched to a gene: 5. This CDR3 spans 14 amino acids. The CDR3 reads CASSRDRENTEAFF. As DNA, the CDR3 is TGTGCCAGTAGCCGGGACAGAGAGAACACTGAAGCTTTCTTT. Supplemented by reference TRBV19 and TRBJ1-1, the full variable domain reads DGGITQSPKYLFRKEGQNVTLSCEQNLNHDAMYWYRQDPGQGLRLIYYSQIVNDFQKGDIAEGYSVSREKKESFPLTVTSAQKNPTAFYLCASSRDRENTEAFFGQGTRLTVV.

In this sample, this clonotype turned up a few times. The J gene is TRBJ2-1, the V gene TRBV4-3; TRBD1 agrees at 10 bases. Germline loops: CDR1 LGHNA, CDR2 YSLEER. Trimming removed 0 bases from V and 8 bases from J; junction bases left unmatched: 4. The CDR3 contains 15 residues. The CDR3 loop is CASSQEGQGSDEQFF. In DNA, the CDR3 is TGCGCCAGCAGCCAAGAGGGACAGGGGTCCGATGAGCAGTTCTTC.

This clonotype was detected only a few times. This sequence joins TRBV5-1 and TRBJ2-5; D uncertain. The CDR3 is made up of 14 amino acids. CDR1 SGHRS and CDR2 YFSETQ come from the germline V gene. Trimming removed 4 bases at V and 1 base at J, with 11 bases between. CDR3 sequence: CASSPGPIQETQYF. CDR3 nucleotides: TGCGCCAGCAGCCCCGGACCCATCCAAGAGACCCAGTACTTC.

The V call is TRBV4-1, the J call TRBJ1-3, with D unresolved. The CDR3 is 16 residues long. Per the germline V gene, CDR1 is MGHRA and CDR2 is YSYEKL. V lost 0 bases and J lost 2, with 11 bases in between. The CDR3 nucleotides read TGCGCCAGCAGCCAAGATAGTGTGACTGCTGGAAACACCATATATTTT. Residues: CASSQDSVTAGNTIYF.